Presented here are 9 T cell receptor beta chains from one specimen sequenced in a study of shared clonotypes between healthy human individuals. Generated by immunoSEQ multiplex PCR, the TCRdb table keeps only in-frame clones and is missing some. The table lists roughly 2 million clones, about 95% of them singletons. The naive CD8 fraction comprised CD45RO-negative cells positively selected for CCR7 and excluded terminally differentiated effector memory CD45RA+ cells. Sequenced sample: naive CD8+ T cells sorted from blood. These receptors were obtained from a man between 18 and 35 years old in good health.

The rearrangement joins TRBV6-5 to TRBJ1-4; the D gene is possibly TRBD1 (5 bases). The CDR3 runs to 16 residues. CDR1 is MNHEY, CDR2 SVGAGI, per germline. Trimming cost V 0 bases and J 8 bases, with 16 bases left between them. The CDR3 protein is CASSYSSGLFGEKLFF. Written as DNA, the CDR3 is TGTGCCAGCAGTTACTCCTCAGGGCTCTTTGGGGAAAAACTGTTTTTT.

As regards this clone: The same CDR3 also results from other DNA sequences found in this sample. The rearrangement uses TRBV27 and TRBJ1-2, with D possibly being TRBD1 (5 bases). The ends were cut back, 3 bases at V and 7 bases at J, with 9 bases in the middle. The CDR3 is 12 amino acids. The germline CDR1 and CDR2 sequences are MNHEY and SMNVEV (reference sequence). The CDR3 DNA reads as TGTGCCAGCAGTTTGCGGGGCAGTGGCTACACCTTC. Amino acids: CASSLRGSGYTF.

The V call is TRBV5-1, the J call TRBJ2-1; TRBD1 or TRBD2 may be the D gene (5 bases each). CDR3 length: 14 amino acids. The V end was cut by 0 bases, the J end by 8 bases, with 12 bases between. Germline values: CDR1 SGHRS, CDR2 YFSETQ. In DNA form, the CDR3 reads TGCGCCAGCAGCTTGGCGGGGACCGGCCATGAGCAGTTCTTC. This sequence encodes CASSLAGTGHEQFF. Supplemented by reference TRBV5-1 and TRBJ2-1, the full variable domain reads KAGVTQTPRYLIKTRGQQVTLSCSPISGHRSVSWYQQTPGQGLQFLFEYFSETQRNKGNFPGRFSGRQFSNSRSEMNVSTLELGDSALYLCASSLAGTGHEQFFGPGTRLTVL.

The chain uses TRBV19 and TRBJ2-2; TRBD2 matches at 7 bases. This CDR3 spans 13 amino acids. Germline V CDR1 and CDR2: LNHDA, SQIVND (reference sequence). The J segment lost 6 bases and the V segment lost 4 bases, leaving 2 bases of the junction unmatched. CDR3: CASSTGLAGELFF. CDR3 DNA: TGTGCCAGTAGTACAGGACTAGCCGGGGAGCTGTTTTTT.

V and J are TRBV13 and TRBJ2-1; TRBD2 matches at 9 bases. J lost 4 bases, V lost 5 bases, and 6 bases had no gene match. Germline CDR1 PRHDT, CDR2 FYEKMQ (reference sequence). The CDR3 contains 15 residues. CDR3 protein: CASSQDTSGYNEQFF. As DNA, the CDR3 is TGTGCCAGCAGCCAGGATACTAGCGGGTACAATGAGCAGTTCTTC.

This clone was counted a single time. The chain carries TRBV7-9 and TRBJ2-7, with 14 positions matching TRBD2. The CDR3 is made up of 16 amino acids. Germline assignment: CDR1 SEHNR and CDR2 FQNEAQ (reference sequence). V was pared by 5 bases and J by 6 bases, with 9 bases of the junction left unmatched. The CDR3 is CASSGGLAGGTSEQYF. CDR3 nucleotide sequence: TGTGCCAGCAGCGGCGGACTAGCGGGAGGAACGAGCGAGCAGTACTTC.

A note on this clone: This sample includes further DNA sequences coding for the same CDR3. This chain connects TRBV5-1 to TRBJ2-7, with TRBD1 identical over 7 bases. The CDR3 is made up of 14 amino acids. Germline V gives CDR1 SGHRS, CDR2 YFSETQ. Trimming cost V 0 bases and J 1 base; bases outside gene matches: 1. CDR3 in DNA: TGCGCCAGCAGCTTGGCGGGACAGTCCTACGAGCAGTACTTC. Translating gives CASSLAGQSYEQYF. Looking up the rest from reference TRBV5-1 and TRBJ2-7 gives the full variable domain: KAGVTQTPRYLIKTRGQQVTLSCSPISGHRSVSWYQQTPGQGLQFLFEYFSETQRNKGNFPGRFSGRQFSNSRSEMNVSTLELGDSALYLCASSLAGQSYEQYFGPGTRLTVT.

The CDR3 reads CASSTTLSGEAYEQYF. CDR3 sequence (DNA): TGTGCCAGCAGCACCACCTTATCGGGGGAGGCCTACGAGCAGTACTTC. The chain uses TRBV6-6 and TRBJ2-7; possibly TRBD2 for D (6 bases). V was cut by 6 bases and J by 2 bases, with 20 bases left in between. The CDR3 totals 16 residues. Germline V CDR1 and CDR2: MNHNY, SVGAGI (reference sequence).

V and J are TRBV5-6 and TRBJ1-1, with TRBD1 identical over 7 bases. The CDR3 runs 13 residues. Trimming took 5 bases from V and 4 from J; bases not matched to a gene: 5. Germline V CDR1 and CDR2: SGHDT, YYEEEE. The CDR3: CASRPAGGTEAFF. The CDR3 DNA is TGTGCCAGCAGACCTGCAGGGGGCACTGAAGCTTTCTTT.